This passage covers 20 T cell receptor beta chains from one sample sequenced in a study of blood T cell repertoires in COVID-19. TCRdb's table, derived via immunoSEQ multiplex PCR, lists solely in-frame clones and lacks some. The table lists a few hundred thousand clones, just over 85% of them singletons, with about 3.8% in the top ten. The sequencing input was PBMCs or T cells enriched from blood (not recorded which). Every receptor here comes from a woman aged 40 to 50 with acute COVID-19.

Written as DNA, the CDR3 is TGTGCCAGCAGTGACACTCTAGCGGGAGTTCCGTTCTTC. Protein: CASSDTLAGVPFF. V and J are TRBV25-1 and TRBJ2-1, with 10 bases fitting TRBD2. This CDR3 is built from 13 residues. V shed 3 bases, J shed 15 bases, and the junction held 8 bases outside the gene matches. Germline V gene sequence: CDR1 MGHDK, CDR2 SYGVNS. Full variable domain (rest looked up from reference TRBV25-1 and TRBJ2-1): EADIYQTPRYLVIGTGKKITLECSQTMGHDKMYWYQQDPGMELHLIHYSYGVNSTEKGDLSSESTVSRIRTEHFPLTLESARPSHTSQYLCASSDTLAGVPFFGPGTRLTVL.

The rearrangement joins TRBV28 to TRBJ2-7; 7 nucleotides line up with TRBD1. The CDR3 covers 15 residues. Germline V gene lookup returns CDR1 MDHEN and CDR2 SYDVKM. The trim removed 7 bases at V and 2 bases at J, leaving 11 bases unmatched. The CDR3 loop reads CASTTLRDSPYEQYF. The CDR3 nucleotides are TGTGCCAGCACCACTCTCCGGGACAGCCCCTACGAGCAGTACTTC.

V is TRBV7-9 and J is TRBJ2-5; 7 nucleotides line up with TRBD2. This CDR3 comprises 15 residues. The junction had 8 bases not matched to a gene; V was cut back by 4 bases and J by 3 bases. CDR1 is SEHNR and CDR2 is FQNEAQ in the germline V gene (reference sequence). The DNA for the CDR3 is TGTGCCAGCAGCTCGACCTTGGCGGGAGAAGAGACCCAGTACTTC. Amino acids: CASSSTLAGEETQYF.

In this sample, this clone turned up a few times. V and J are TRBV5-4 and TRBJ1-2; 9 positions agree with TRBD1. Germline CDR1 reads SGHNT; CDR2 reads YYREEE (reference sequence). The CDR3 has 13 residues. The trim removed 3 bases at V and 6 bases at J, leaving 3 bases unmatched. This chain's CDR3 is CASSSGQGHGYTF. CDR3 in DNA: TGTGCCAGCAGCTCGGGACAGGGACATGGCTACACCTTC.

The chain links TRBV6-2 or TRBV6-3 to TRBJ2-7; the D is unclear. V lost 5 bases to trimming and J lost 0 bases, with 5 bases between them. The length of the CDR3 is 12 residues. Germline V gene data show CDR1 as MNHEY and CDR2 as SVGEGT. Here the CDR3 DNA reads TGTGCCAGCAGTACCAGCTCCTACGAGCAGTACTTC. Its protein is CASSTSSYEQYF.

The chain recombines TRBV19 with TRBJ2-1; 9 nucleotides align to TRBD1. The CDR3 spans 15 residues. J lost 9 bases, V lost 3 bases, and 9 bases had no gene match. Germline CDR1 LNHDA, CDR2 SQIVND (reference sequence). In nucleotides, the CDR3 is TGTGCCAGTAGTATGGGGGGGACAGGGAGTCGTGAGCAGTTCTTC. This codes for CASSMGGTGSREQFF.

The CDR3 protein is CASSDCLERLYNEQFF. As DNA, the CDR3 is TGTGCCAGCAGCGATTGTTTGGAGCGCTTATACAATGAGCAGTTCTTC. This chain joins TRBV7-6 and TRBJ2-1, with D unclear. This CDR3 spans 16 amino acids. Germline V gene lookup returns CDR1 SGHVS and CDR2 FNYEAQ. Trimming took 5 bases from V and 4 from J, leaving 18 bases between them.

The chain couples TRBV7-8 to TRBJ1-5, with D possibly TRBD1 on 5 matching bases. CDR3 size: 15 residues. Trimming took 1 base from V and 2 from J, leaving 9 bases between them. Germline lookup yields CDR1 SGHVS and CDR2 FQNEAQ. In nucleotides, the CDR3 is TGTGCCAGCAGCTTAGGGGTGACAGGCAATCAGCCCCAGCATTTT. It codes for CASSLGVTGNQPQHF. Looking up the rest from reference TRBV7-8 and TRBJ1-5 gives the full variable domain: GAGVSQSPRYKVAKRGQDVALRCDPISGHVSLFWYQQALGQGPEFLTYFQNEAQLDKSGLPSDRFFAERPEGSVSTLKIQRTQQEDSAVYLCASSLGVTGNQPQHFGDGTRLSIL.

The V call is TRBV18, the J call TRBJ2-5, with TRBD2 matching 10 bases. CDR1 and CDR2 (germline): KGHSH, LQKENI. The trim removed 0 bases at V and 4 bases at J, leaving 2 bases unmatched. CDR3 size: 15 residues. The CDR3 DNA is TGTGCCAGCTCACCACCGGCTAGCGGGGGAGAGACCCAGTACTTC. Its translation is CASSPPASGGETQYF.

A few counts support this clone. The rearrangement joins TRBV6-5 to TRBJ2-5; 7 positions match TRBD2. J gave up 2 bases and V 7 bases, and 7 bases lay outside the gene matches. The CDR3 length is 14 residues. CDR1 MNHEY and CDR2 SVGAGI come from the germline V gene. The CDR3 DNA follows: TGTGCCAGCAAAGAATGGGGGGGGCAAGAGACCCAGTACTTC. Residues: CASKEWGGQETQYF.

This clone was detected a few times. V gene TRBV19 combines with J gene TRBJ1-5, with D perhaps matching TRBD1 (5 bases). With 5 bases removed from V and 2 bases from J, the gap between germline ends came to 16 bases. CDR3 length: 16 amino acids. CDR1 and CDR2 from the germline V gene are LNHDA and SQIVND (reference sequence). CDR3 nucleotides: TGTGCCAGTAGTTTGTGGCAGGGTGGCGGCAATCAGCCCCAGCATTTT. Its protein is CASSLWQGGGNQPQHF.

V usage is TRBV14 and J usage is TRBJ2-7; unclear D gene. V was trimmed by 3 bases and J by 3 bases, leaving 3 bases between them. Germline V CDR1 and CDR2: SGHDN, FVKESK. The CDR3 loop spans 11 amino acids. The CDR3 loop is CASSHNYEQYF. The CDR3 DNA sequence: TGTGCCAGCAGCCATAACTACGAGCAGTACTTC.

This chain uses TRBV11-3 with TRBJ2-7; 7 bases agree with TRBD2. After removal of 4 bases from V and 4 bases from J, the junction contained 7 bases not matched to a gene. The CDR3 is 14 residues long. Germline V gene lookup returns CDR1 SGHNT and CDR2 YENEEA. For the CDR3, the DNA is TGTGCCAGCAGCTCCGGAGCGGGATGGTACGAGCAGTACTTC. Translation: CASSSGAGWYEQYF.

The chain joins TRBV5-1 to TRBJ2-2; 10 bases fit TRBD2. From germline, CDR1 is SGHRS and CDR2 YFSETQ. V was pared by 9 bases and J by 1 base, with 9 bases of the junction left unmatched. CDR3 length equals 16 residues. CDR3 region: CATQNLAGVNTGELFF. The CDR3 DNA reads TGCGCCACCCAAAACCTAGCGGGAGTGAACACCGGGGAGCTGTTTTTT.

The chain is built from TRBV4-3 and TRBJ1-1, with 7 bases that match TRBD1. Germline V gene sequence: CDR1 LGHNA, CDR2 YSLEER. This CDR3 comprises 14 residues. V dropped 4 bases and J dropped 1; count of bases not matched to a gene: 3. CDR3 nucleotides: TGCGCCAGCAGCCGGGGGGACAGGAACACTGAAGCTTTCTTT. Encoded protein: CASSRGDRNTEAFF.

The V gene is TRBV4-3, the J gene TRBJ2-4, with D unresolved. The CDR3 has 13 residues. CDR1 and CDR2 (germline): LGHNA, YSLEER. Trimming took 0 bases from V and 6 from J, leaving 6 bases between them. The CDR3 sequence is CASSQDPGNIQYF. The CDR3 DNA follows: TGCGCCAGCAGCCAAGACCCCGGAAACATTCAGTACTTC.

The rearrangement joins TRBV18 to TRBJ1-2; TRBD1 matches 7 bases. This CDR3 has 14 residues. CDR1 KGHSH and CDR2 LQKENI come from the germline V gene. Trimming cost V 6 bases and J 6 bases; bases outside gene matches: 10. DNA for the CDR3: TGTGCCAGCTCTCGCACCGGGACAGAGAATGGCTACACCTTC. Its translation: CASSRTGTENGYTF.

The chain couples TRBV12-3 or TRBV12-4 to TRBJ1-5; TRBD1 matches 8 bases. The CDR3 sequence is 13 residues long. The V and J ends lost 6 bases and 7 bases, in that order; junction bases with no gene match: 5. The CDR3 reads CASRQGALQPQHF. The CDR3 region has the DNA TGTGCCAGCAGGCAGGGGGCATTGCAGCCCCAGCATTTT.

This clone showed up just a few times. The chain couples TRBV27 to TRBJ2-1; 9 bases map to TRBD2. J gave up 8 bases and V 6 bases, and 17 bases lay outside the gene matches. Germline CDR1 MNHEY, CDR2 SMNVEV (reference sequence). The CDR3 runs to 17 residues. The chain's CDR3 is CASRLPQRAGGVDEQFF. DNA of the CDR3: TGTGCCAGCAGACTTCCCCAGAGGGCGGGAGGGGTGGATGAGCAGTTCTTC.

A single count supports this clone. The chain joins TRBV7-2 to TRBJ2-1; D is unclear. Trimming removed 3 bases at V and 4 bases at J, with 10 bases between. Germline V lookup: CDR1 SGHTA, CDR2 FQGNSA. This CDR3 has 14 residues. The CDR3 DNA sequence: TGTGCCAGCAGCTTGTATGGCCGATACAATGAGCAGTTCTTC. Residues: CASSLYGRYNEQFF.